This T cell receptor (beta chain) is drawn from a study of shared clonotypes between healthy human individuals (TCRdb year 2020). In the study overall: The cohort comprised a couple of women and three men aged 18 to 49 years. Per donor, three plates each were used for CD4 naive and CD4 memory, two for CD8 naive, and one for CD8 memory. Blood TCR repertoires of about five healthy adults were deeply sequenced to estimate repertoire size and the extent of clonotype sharing between individuals. Libraries were prepared and TCR repertoires were sequenced by different laboratories using diverse techniques, in order to increase sequencing depth and limit assay-specific biases. Each donor's leukapheresis produced roughly between about 0.8 and 8.9 billion PBMCs. General study outcomes and caveats: Based on pairwise subsampling, the degree of clonotype sharing among donors was expected to be affected by sequencing depth. Naive subsets generally had larger estimated clonotype richness than memory subsets. About 5% of naive CD4, 3.5% of naive CD8, roughly 2.5% of memory CD4, and over 0.35% of memory CD8 clonotypes were shared across a few donors. Sampling was restricted to blood, and TCR repertoires in tissues likely differ from the TCR repertoires found in blood. Compared with non-shared clonotypes, clonotypes shared by all four sorted-subset donors had higher generation probabilities. Rarefaction of sorted-subset datasets indicated incomplete sequencing despite the large sequencing depth. Because the study included a small number of donors, the genetic and exposure-history diversity represented was limited.

Using the deep immunoSEQ assay, TCR CDR3 regions were amplified from genomic DNA by multiplex PCR. Extracted genomic DNA from each cell subset was distributed evenly across all wells of several immunoSEQ 96-well plates, and each plate was treated as a replicate. For sorted subsets, about 200 ng genomic DNA, equal to 30,000 to 35,000 T cell genomes, was loaded into each replicate PCR. Purified libraries were measured with a Qubit 3.0 fluorometer, size-checked on a Bioanalyzer 2100, and measured again with the KAPA Library Quantification kit. Every immunoSEQ 96-well plate was sequenced on a separate single-read 150-cycle Illumina NextSeq 550 flow cell. As for how the authors treated the data: Because only junctional sequences without quality scores were contained in the immunoSEQ output, filtering matching that applied to full-length reads could not be performed. To assign V/J genes and CDR3, sequences were annotated using PyIR, a Python wrapper for IgBLAST v1.9, with IMGT germline references. Reads with weak V/J assignments (E-value above 1e-6), missing CDR3, stop codons, out-of-frame junctions, or ambiguous translated residues were removed. V3J clonotypes were defined as sequences sharing the same inferred V gene, J gene, and CDR3 amino acid sequence. Percentage overlap between repertoires was computed as shared unique clonotypes divided by the size of the smaller repertoire. Richness of each repertoire was evaluated using RTK rarefaction, the Chao1 estimator, and Recon v2.1 estimates of unobserved clonotypes. For all TCRbeta clonotypes obtained by the gDNA method from four donors, generation probabilities were computed with OLGA. TCRdb carries this immuneACCESS record with in-frame sequences only. Its versions omit some clonotypes, under half of them owing to an unresolved V gene in the studies checked, with the rest unexplained. The V and J calls and the clone size are those of that table, but D and trimming were determined from the DNA. The sample table records hundreds of thousands of clones; 96% of these occur just once. Around 0.3% of the sample is taken by the ten largest.

This clone is a singleton in its sample. What this receptor recognizes is not known. Base qualities are not provided; no much larger clone lies one nucleotide away. Relative to germline, V is missing 8 bases and J is missing 4 bases, with 7 bases of the junction outside any gene match. CDR1 and CDR2, per the germline V gene, are SNHLY and FYNNEI. Inclusive of the bounding cysteine and phenylalanine, the CDR3 is 14 residues long. CDR3 DNA only is kept here, 42 bases in frame from base 1. The donors were healthy, HIV-negative adults who had no recently reported acute infections or vaccinations. Only Caucasian adults living in Nashville, Tennessee, USA were represented among the donors. The CD8 memory samples were a combination of magnetically selected CD45RO+ cells and CCR7-negative CD45RA+ effector memory (TemRA) cells. Blood was collected by leukapheresis, and PBMCs were isolated by Ficoll-Histopaque density gradient centrifugation and then cryopreserved in liquid nitrogen vapor phase. Analytical flow cytometry was used to check the purity and quantity of every magnetically sorted T cell population. Each sorted fraction had its genomic DNA isolated and then quantified by UV absorbance on a Nanodrop 2000c.

The receptor was isolated from a man aged 25-45 years in good health. Recombination joined TRBV2 with TRBJ1-3, with 8 middle bases fitting TRBD1. The sequencing input was memory CD8+ T cells sorted from blood. According to the study, the label for this sample's cell subset or site signals: CD45RO+ cells pooled with CCR7-negative TemRA cells. The CDR3 is CASSSQGDGNTIYF. The sequenced DNA: TGTGCCAGCTCGTCACAGGGGGACGGAAACACCATATATTTT.